Shown below are 20 T cell receptor beta chains from a single sample sequenced in a study of T cells in Graves' hyperthyroidism and ophthalmopathy. Regions amplified from RNA transcripts were the TCR beta CDR3 regions. HTBI primers drove first-round RT-PCR of the TCR CDR3. TCRdb reanalysed the multiplex PCR reads using MiXCR and keeps one entry per CDR3 protein. This sample has approximately 200,000 distinct CDR3 sequences, with around 16% found just once. The sequencing sample was made of blood. These receptors were taken from a middle-aged man with Graves' hyperthyroidism.

This clonotype was seen many times. The rearrangement joins TRBV5-1 to TRBJ2-7; possibly TRBD1 or TRBD2 for D (5 bases each). The germline V and J ends were trimmed by 0 bases and 5 bases, with 12 bases remaining between them. The CDR3 covers 14 residues. CDR1 SGHRS and CDR2 YFSETQ come from the germline V gene. The CDR3 loop is CASSLGARDDEQYF. The CDR3 bases are TGCGCCAGCAGCTTGGGTGCTAGGGACGACGAGCAGTACTTC.

This CDR3 is CASSPGGANNEQFF. As DNA, the CDR3 is TGTGCCAGCTCCCCCGGGGGGGCGAACAATGAGCAGTTCTTC. The rearrangement joins TRBV18 to TRBJ2-1, with 8 bases identical to TRBD2. CDR1 and CDR2 (germline): KGHSH, LQKENI. CDR3 size: 14 residues. V shed 6 bases, J shed 5 bases, and the junction held 6 bases outside the gene matches.

This clonotype came up a few times. The chain's CDR3 is CASSDRDGGNTIYF. The CDR3 DNA sequence: TGTGCCAGCAGCGACCGGGACGGTGGAAACACCATATATTTT. V gene TRBV9 combines with J gene TRBJ1-3; maybe TRBD1 (5 bases). V shed 3 bases and J shed 3 bases, with 10 bases lying between them. CDR3 length: 14 amino acids. The germline CDR1 and CDR2 sequences are SGDLS and YYNGEE. Combining the CDR3 with reference TRBV9 and TRBJ1-3 gives the whole variable domain DSGVTQTPKHLITATGQRVTLRCSPRSGDLSVYWYQQSLDQGLQFLIQYYNGEERAKGNILERFSAQQFPDLHSELNLSSLELGDSALYFCASSDRDGGNTIYFGEGSWLTVV.

In regard to this clonotype: A much larger clonotype is one base distant, so this may be a read error. The chain couples TRBV3-1 to TRBJ2-3; 7 nucleotides agree with TRBD2. The length of the CDR3 is 15 residues. Germline CDR1 is LGHDT and CDR2 is YNNKEL (reference sequence). CDR3 in DNA: TGTGTCAGCAGCCCCGATAGGACTAGAGAGGATACGCAGTATTTT. Protein product: CVSSPDRTREDTQYF.

The table lists this clonotype with a count of one. The genes are TRBV5-1 and TRBJ2-6; a weak D match, TRBD2 (7 bases). V was clipped by 2 bases and J by 2 bases, with 11 bases between them. CDR3 length equals 16 residues. Germline V lookup: CDR1 SGHRS, CDR2 YFSETQ. This CDR3 reads CASSFGGLAGANVLTF. For the CDR3, the DNA is TGCGCCAGCAGCTTCGGGGGGCTAGCTGGGGCCAACGTCCTGACTTTC.

The CDR3 region is CASSHNSIITYEQYF. The CDR3, as DNA: TGTGCCAGCAGCCACAATTCTATTATTACCTACGAGCAGTACTTC. The chain combines TRBV5-6 with TRBJ2-7; no firm D call. The CDR3 consists of 15 residues. Trimming pared 4 bases from V and 2 bases from J, leaving 16 bases between. The germline gives CDR1 SGHDT, CDR2 YYEEEE.

Sample share makes this clonotype medium-sized (0.01 to 0.1%). The rearrangement links TRBV7-2 to TRBJ1-2; TRBD1 agrees at 9 bases. After removal of 5 bases from V and 7 bases from J, the junction contained 8 bases not matched to a gene. CDR3 length equals 14 residues. Germline CDR1 reads SGHTA; CDR2 reads FQGNSA. The DNA for the CDR3 is TGTGCCAGCAGCCCGCTACAGGGGGCGGCTGGCTACACCTTC. It encodes CASSPLQGAAGYTF.

A note on this clonotype: Given a much more abundant clone one base away, this may be a read error. This chain links TRBV5-5 with TRBJ2-2; 7 bases agree with TRBD2. CDR1 is SGHKS and CDR2 is YYEKEE in the germline V gene (reference sequence). After removal of 7 bases from V and 4 bases from J, the junction contained 7 bases not matched to a gene. CDR3 length: 14 amino acids. This CDR3 is CASGGGSSTGELFF. The CDR3 nucleotides are TGTGCCAGCGGGGGGGGAAGTAGCACCGGGGAGCTGTTTTTT.

This clonotype has just a few counts. CDR3 bases: TGTGCCAGCTCCCGGGGGGCCAGCTCCTACGAGCAGTACTTC. Translation gives CASSRGASSYEQYF. The rearrangement links TRBV18 to TRBJ2-7; D is possibly TRBD2 (7 bases). CDR1 and CDR2 from the germline V gene are KGHSH and LQKENI. V lost 6 bases and J 0 bases, leaving 12 bases between the germline ends. The CDR3 covers 14 residues.

This clonotype showed up many times. The V call is TRBV5-1, the J call TRBJ1-5; D may be TRBD1 (6 bases). This CDR3 is built from 15 residues. V was pared by 0 bases and J by 0 bases, with 7 bases between. Per the germline V gene, CDR1 is SGHRS and CDR2 is YFSETQ. The CDR3 DNA reads TGCGCCAGCAGCTTGGGGACAGCTAGCAATCAGCCCCAGCATTTT. Residues: CASSLGTASNQPQHF.

This clonotype came up many times. This chain links TRBV10-3 with TRBJ2-5, with 10 bases that match TRBD2. The germline V gene encodes CDR1 ENHRY and CDR2 SYGVKD. After removal of 5 bases from V and 5 bases from J, the junction contained 14 bases not matched to a gene. The CDR3 totals 17 residues. The CDR3 loop is CAISSSSLAGVRETQYF. The CDR3 coding sequence is TGTGCCATCAGTTCGAGTAGTCTAGCGGGGGTCCGGGAGACCCAGTACTTC.

In this sample, this clonotype turned up many times. This rearrangement joins TRBV5-1 to TRBJ2-1; 10 bases map to TRBD1. With 3 bases clipped from V and 9 bases from J, the junction kept 9 bases outside the gene matches. The CDR3 has 15 residues. Germline CDR1 SGHRS, CDR2 YFSETQ. CDR3 amino acids: CASSSGTGVGSEQFF. In nucleotides, the CDR3 is TGCGCCAGCAGCTCAGGGACAGGGGTTGGGAGTGAGCAGTTCTTC.

This clonotype occurred a few times. This rearrangement joins TRBV18 to TRBJ1-5, with TRBD1 as a possible D gene (6 bases). Between the trimmed V and J ends, which lost 2 bases and 0 bases, there was a span of 11 bases. The CDR3 is 16 residues long. Germline V gene data show CDR1 as KGHSH and CDR2 as LQKENI. The CDR3 loop is CASSPNGQYSNQPQHF. In DNA, the CDR3 is TGTGCCAGCTCACCAAATGGACAGTATAGCAATCAGCCCCAGCATTTT.

There are many counts of this clonotype. The rearrangement joins TRBV29-1 to TRBJ2-1; D tentatively fits TRBD1 or TRBD2 (6 bases each). This CDR3 spans 13 amino acids. V was trimmed by 5 bases and J by 5 bases, leaving 13 bases between them. Germline V lookup: CDR1 SQVTM, CDR2 ANQGSEA. The CDR3 DNA reads TGCAGCGTTCTAGGGGGGAGCCACAATGAGCAGTTCTTC. The encoded protein is CSVLGGSHNEQFF.

The sample holds many counts of this clonotype. CDR3 in DNA: TGTGCCAGCAGCTTAGTTCTGGGAGATCAGCCCCAGCATTTT. Its protein product is CASSLVLGDQPQHF. The rearrangement links TRBV7-2 to TRBJ1-5; D unclear. The germline V gene encodes CDR1 SGHTA and CDR2 FQGNSA. This CDR3 contains 14 residues. With 1 base removed from V and 5 bases from J, the gap between germline ends came to 9 bases. The full variable domain, completed using reference TRBV7-2 and TRBJ1-5, is GAGVSQSPSNKVTEKGKDVELRCDPISGHTALYWYRQSLGQGLEFLIYFQGNSAPDKSGLPSDRFSAERTGGSVSTLTIQRTQQEDSAVYLCASSLVLGDQPQHFGDGTRLSIL.

This clonotype was seen many times. This chain uses TRBV3-1 with TRBJ1-2, with D possibly matching TRBD1 (6 bases). Germline loops: CDR1 LGHDT, CDR2 YNNKEL (reference sequence). Trimming cost V 3 bases and J 7 bases, with 15 bases left between them. CDR3 size: 14 residues. For the CDR3, the DNA is TGTGCCAGCAGCCATCGCCAGGGGAGAGGTGGCTACACCTTC. This codes for CASSHRQGRGGYTF.

This clonotype has a count of ten or more. This rearrangement joins TRBV30 to TRBJ1-5; TRBD1 aligns across 9 bases. The ends lost 4 bases at V and 5 bases at J; junction bases unmatched: 3. In germline, CDR1 is GTSNPN, CDR2 SVGIG (reference sequence). The CDR3 extends over 13 amino acids. The DNA of the CDR3 is TGTGCCTGGACAAACAGGGGGCATCAGCCCCAGCATTTT. Translation gives CAWTNRGHQPQHF.

The V call is TRBV6-1, the J call TRBJ1-1, with 7 bases lining up with TRBD1. Germline V gene sequence: CDR1 MNHNS, CDR2 SASEGT. The CDR3 has 13 residues. V lost 2 bases to trimming and J lost 12 bases; unmatched junction nucleotides: 9. The CDR3 DNA reads TGTGCCAGCAGTGAACCCTTACAGGGGAAATCTTTCTTT. Protein product: CASSEPLQGKSFF.

The gene calls are TRBV9 and TRBJ2-2; TRBD2 matches at 7 bases. Germline-derived CDR1 and CDR2 are SGDLS and YYNGEE. V lost 5 bases, J lost 1 base, and 8 bases stayed unmatched. The CDR3 runs 16 residues. CDR3 bases: TGTGCCAGCAGGGACGAGGTAGCGGGGAACACCGGGGAGCTGTTTTTT. Amino acid sequence: CASRDEVAGNTGELFF.

In its sample, this clonotype was seen many times. The chain is built from TRBV7-2 and TRBJ1-2; D is ambiguous. Germline V gene data show CDR1 as SGHTA and CDR2 as FQGNSA. This CDR3 is 14 amino acids long. V was cut by 5 bases and J by 7 bases, with 17 bases left in between. In nucleotides, the CDR3 is TGTGCCAGCAGCCGCGAGGCAGGAGTGGGTGGCTACACCTTC. It translates to CASSREAGVGGYTF. The variable domain in full, completed from reference TRBV7-2 and TRBJ1-2, reads GAGVSQSPSNKVTEKGKDVELRCDPISGHTALYWYRQSLGQGLEFLIYFQGNSAPDKSGLPSDRFSAERTGGSVSTLTIQRTQQEDSAVYLCASSREAGVGGYTFGSGTRLTVV.